The 10 T cell receptor beta chains below all came from one sample that was sequenced in a study of CD8 T cells in Susac syndrome. An input of roughly 0.5 to 1 ug of RNA was subjected to reverse transcription using random hexamers. TCRdb recomputed calls from the immunoSEQ multiplex PCR reads with MiXCR, one row per CDR3 protein. Here the sample spans more than 200,000 distinct CDR3 sequences, just under 95% being singletons. Material: CD4+ T cells from PBMCs. The receptor set was obtained from a human donor with multiple sclerosis.

The chain recombines TRBV6-5 with TRBJ1-3, with D maybe TRBD1 (5 bases). Germline lookup yields CDR1 MNHEY and CDR2 SVGAGI. V was clipped by 6 bases and J by 3 bases, with 12 bases between them. The CDR3 runs 14 residues. CDR3 residues: CASRGPLNGNTIYF. The CDR3 coding sequence is TGTGCCAGCAGGGGACCGTTGAATGGAAACACCATATATTTT.

The chain combines TRBV30 with TRBJ2-2; D unclear. With 2 bases removed from V and 8 bases from J, the gap between germline ends came to 9 bases. The CDR3 length is 12 residues. Per germline, CDR1 GTSNPN and CDR2 SVGIG (reference sequence). For the CDR3, the DNA is TGTGCCTGGAGTTTAACGACGGGGGAGCTGTTTTTT. It translates to CAWSLTTGELFF.

The chain couples TRBV4-2 to TRBJ1-5; no clear D. Between the trimmed V and J ends, which lost 0 bases and 4 bases, there was a span of 13 bases. The length of the CDR3 is 16 residues. Germline CDR1 reads LGHNA; CDR2 reads YNFKEQ. Here the CDR3 reads CASSQDLGSGNQPQHF. Written as DNA, the CDR3 is TGTGCCAGCAGCCAAGATTTGGGGTCCGGTAATCAGCCCCAGCATTTT.

The chain carries TRBV4-1 and TRBJ2-3; TRBD2 matches 14 bases. V lost 0 bases to trimming and J lost 5 bases; unmatched junction nucleotides: 4. The germline CDR1 and CDR2 sequences are MGHRA and YSYEKL. CDR3 size: 17 residues. The CDR3 loop is CASSQETTSGGGDTQYF. The CDR3 nucleotides are TGCGCCAGCAGCCAAGAGACGACTAGCGGGGGGGGAGATACGCAGTATTTT.

CDR3 loop: CASSSGTPPREQYF. In DNA form, the CDR3 reads TGTGCCAGTAGCTCCGGGACACCTCCGAGGGAGCAGTACTTC. The chain employs TRBV19 and TRBJ2-7; the D gene is possibly TRBD1 (6 bases). The germline gives CDR1 LNHDA, CDR2 SQIVND (reference sequence). V dropped 6 bases and J dropped 7 bases, with 19 bases sitting between them. This CDR3 contains 14 residues. The whole variable domain, remainder taken from reference TRBV19 and TRBJ2-7, is DGGITQSPKYLFRKEGQNVTLSCEQNLNHDAMYWYRQDPGQGLRLIYYSQIVNDFQKGDIAEGYSVSREKKESFPLTVTSAQKNPTAFYLCASSSGTPPREQYFGPGTRLTVT.

This chain uses TRBV5-1 with TRBJ1-1; TRBD1 agrees at 8 bases. The CDR3 contains 15 residues. V lost 2 bases to trimming and J lost 4 bases; unmatched junction nucleotides: 7. The germline gives CDR1 SGHRS, CDR2 YFSETQ. CDR3: CASSLMTGVATEAFF. The CDR3 DNA reads as TGCGCCAGCAGCTTAATGACAGGGGTTGCCACTGAAGCTTTCTTT.

This rearrangement joins TRBV20-1 to TRBJ1-5; possibly TRBD1 for D (6 bases). Germline V gene data show CDR1 as DFQATT and CDR2 as SNEGSKA (reference sequence). V lost 3 bases to trimming and J lost 2 bases, with 11 bases between them. This CDR3 is built from 14 residues. For the CDR3, the DNA is TGCAGTGCTAGTACGCCAGGGGGCAATCAGCCCCAGCATTTT. Protein product: CSASTPGGNQPQHF.

This rearrangement joins TRBV9 to TRBJ2-3; D gene uncertain. V gave up 1 base and J gave up 1 base, with 7 bases separating them. From germline, CDR1 is SGDLS and CDR2 YYNGEE. This CDR3 has 14 residues. The CDR3 here is CASSVNGGTDTQYF. In nucleotides, the CDR3 is TGTGCCAGCAGCGTAAATGGGGGCACAGATACGCAGTATTTT. The whole variable domain, remainder taken from reference TRBV9 and TRBJ2-3, is DSGVTQTPKHLITATGQRVTLRCSPRSGDLSVYWYQQSLDQGLQFLIQYYNGEERAKGNILERFSAQQFPDLHSELNLSSLELGDSALYFCASSVNGGTDTQYFGPGTRLTVL.

A single count supports this clonotype. The chain combines TRBV30 with TRBJ1-6; 7 bases match TRBD1. Germline CDR1 reads GTSNPN; CDR2 reads SVGIG (reference sequence). There are 12 residues in the CDR3. V dropped 2 bases and J dropped 8; count of bases not matched to a gene: 0. DNA of the CDR3: TGTGCCTGGAGTACAGGGGATTCACCCCTCCACTTT. Its translation: CAWSTGDSPLHF.

V and J are TRBV20-1 and TRBJ1-5; 7 bases map to TRBD1. J gave up 4 bases and V 3 bases, and 9 bases lay outside the gene matches. Per the germline V gene, CDR1 is DFQATT and CDR2 is SNEGSKA (reference sequence). The CDR3 length is 15 residues. The CDR3 DNA reads TGCAGTGCTAGGCCGTCGGGACAGTTTAATCAGCCCCAGCATTTT. This encodes CSARPSGQFNQPQHF.